This TCR beta chain was identified during a study of blood T cell repertoires in COVID-19. About the research overall: The study drew acute and convalescent COVID-19 samples from the United States, Italy and Spain. Nucleic acid was either cDNA or gDNA, and it came from T cells, B-cell-depleted T cells, or PBMCs.

The authors' processing: The assay estimated nucleated cells by amplifying reference gene primers. The data were produced by immunoSEQ multiplex PCR, yet TCRdb's version contains in-frame clones alone and is incomplete. That table supplies the V and J calls and clone size; D and trimming were determined from the DNA. This table holds around 150,000 clones, roughly 72% found once. V lost 7 bases and J 1 base, leaving 25 bases between the germline ends. The germline gives CDR1 SNHLY, CDR2 FYNNEI. The CDR3 runs 18 residues. Sequencing input: peripheral blood. This receptor was identified in a woman over 75 with acute or convalescent COVID-19. The rearrangement joins TRBV2 to TRBJ2-5, with D possibly matching TRBD1 (5 bases). The CDR3 DNA follows: TGTGCCAGCACCGCGGAAAGGGGCGCCGTGAAGAGCCAAGAGACCCAGTACTTC. It yields the protein CASTAERGAVKSQETQYF.